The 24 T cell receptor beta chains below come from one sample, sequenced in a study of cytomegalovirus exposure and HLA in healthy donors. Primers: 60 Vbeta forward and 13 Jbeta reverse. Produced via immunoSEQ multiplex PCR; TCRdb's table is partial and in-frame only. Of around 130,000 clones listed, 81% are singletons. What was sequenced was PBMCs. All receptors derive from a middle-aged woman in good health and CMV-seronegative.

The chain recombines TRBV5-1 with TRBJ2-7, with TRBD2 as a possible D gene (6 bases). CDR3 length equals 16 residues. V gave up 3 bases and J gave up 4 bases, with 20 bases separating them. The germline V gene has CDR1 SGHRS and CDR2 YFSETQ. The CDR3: CASSSGGVDGIYEQYF. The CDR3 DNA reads TGCGCCAGCAGCTCTGGCGGGGTGGACGGAATATACGAGCAGTACTTC.

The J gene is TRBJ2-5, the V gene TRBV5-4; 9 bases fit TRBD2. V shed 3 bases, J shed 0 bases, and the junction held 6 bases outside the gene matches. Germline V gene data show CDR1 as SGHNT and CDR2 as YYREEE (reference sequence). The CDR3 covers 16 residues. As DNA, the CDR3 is TGTGCCAGCAGCTCACCGACTAGCGGAAACCAAGAGACCCAGTACTTC. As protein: CASSSPTSGNQETQYF.

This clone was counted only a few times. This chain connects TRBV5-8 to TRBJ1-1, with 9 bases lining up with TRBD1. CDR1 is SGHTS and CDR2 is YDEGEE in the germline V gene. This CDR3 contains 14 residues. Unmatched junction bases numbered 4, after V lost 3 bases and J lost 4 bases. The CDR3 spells CASSSDRGGTEAFF. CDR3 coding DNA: TGTGCCAGCAGCTCGGACAGGGGTGGCACTGAAGCTTTCTTT.

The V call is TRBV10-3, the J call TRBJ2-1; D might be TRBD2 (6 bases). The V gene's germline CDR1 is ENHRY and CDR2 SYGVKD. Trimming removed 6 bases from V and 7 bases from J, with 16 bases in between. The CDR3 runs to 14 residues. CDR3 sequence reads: CAISGWGTGNEQFF. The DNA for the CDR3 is TGTGCCATCAGCGGATGGGGGACTGGGAATGAGCAGTTCTTC.

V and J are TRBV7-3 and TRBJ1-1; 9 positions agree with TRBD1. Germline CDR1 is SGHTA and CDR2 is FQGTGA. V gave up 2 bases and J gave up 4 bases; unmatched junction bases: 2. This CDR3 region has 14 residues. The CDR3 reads CASSLGQGSTEAFF. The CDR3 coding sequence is TGTGCCAGCAGCTTAGGACAGGGGTCCACTGAAGCTTTCTTT.

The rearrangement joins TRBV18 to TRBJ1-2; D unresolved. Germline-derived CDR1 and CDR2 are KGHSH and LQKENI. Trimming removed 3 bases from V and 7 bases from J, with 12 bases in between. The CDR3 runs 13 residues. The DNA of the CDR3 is TGTGCCAGCTCACCGGAGCGGATCGCTGGCTACACCTTC. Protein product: CASSPERIAGYTF.

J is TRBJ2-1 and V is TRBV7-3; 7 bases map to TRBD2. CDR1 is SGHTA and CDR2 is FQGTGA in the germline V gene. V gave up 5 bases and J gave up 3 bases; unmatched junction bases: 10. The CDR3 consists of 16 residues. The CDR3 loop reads CASSQGEGTNYNEQFF. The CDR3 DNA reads TGTGCCAGCAGCCAAGGGGAGGGCACGAACTACAATGAGCAGTTCTTC. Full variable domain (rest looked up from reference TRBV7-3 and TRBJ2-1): GAGVSQTPSNKVTEKGKYVELRCDPISGHTALYWYRQSLGQGPEFLIYFQGTGAADDSGLPNDRFFAVRPEGSVSTLKIQRTERGDSAVYLCASSQGEGTNYNEQFFGPGTRLTVL.

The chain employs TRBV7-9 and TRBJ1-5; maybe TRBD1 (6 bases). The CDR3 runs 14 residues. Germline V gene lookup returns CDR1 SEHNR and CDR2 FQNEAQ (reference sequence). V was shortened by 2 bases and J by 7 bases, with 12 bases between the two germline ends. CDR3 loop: CASSLWGGWQPQHF. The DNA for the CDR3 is TGTGCCAGCAGCTTATGGGGGGGCTGGCAGCCCCAGCATTTT.

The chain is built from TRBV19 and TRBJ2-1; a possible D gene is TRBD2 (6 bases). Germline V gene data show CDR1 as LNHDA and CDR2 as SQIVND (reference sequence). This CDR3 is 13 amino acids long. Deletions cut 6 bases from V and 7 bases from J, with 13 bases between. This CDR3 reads CASRLTGGNEQFF. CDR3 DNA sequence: TGTGCCAGTAGATTAACCGGGGGAAATGAGCAGTTCTTC.

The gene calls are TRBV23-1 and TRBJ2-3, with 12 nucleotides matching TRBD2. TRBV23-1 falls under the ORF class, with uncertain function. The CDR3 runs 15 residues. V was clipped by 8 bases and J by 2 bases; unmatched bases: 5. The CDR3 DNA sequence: TGCGCCAGCCGAAGGACTAGCGGGGACACAGATACGCAGTATTTT. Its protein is CASRRTSGDTDTQYF.

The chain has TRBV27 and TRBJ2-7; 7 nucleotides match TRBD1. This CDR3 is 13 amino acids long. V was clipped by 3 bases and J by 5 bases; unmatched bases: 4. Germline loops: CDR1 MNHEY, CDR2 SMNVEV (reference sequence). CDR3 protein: CASSFNRGHEQYF. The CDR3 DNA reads TGTGCCAGCAGTTTTAACAGGGGCCACGAGCAGTACTTC.

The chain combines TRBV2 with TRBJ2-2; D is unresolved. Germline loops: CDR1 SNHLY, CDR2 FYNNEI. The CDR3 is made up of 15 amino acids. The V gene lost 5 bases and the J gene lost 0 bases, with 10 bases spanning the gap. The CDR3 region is CASSPTVSNTGELFF. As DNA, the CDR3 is TGTGCCAGCAGTCCCACAGTTTCGAACACCGGGGAGCTGTTTTTT.

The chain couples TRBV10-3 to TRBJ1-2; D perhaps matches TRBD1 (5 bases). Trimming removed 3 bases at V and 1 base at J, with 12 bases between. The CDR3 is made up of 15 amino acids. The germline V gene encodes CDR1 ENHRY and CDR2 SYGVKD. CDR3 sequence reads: CAISDVQDFNYGYTF. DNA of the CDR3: TGTGCCATCAGTGATGTACAGGATTTTAACTATGGCTACACCTTC.

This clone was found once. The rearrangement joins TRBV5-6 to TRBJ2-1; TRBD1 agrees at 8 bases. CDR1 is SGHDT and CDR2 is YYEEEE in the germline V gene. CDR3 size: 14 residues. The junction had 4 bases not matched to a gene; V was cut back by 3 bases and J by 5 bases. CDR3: CASSWMDRDNEQFF. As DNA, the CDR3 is TGTGCCAGCAGCTGGATGGACAGGGACAATGAGCAGTTCTTC.

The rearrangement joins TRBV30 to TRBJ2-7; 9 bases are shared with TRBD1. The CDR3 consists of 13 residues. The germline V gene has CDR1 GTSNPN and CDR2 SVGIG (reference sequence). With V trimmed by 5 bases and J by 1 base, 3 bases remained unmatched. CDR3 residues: CAWAGTGSYEQYF. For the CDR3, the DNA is TGTGCCTGGGCCGGGACAGGGTCCTACGAGCAGTACTTC.

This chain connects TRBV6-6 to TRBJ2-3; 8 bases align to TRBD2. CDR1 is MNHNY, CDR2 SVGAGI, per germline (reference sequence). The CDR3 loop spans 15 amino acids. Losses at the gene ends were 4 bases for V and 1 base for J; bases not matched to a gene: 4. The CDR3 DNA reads TGTGCCAGCAGTTTAGCGGGACTACGCACAGATACGCAGTATTTT. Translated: CASSLAGLRTDTQYF.

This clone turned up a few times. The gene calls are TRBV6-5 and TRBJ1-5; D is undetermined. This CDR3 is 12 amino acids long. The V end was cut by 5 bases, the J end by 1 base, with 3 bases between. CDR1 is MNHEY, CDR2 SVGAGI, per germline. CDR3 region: CASSTSNQPQHF. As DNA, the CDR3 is TGTGCCAGCAGTACAAGCAATCAGCCCCAGCATTTT.

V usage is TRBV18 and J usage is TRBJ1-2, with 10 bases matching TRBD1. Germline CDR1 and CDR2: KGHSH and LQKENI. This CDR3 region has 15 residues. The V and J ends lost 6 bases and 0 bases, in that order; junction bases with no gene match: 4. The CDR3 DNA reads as TGTGCCAGCTCTGCGGGACAGGGGTCTAACTATGGCTACACCTTC. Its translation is CASSAGQGSNYGYTF. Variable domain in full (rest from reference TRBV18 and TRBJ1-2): NAGVMQNPRHLVRRRGQEARLRCSPMKGHSHVYWYRQLPEEGLKFMVYLQKENIIDESGMPKERFSAEFPKEGPSILRIQQVVRGDSAAYFCASSAGQGSNYGYTFGSGTRLTVV.

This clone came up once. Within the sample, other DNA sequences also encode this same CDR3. CDR3 DNA sequence: TGTGCCAGCAGTAGAGGGGGCTCCTACGAGCAGTACTTC. It translates to CASSRGGSYEQYF. V is TRBV28 and J is TRBJ2-7, with D possibly TRBD1 on 6 matching bases. CDR3 size: 13 residues. Germline V lookup: CDR1 MDHEN, CDR2 SYDVKM. The V gene lost 5 bases and the J gene lost 0 bases, with 8 bases spanning the gap.

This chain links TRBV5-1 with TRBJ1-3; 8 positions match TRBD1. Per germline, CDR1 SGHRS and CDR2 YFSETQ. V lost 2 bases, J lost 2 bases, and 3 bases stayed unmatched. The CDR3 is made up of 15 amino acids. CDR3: CASSFQGAAGNTIYF. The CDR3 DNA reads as TGCGCCAGCAGCTTCCAGGGGGCGGCTGGAAACACCATATATTTT.

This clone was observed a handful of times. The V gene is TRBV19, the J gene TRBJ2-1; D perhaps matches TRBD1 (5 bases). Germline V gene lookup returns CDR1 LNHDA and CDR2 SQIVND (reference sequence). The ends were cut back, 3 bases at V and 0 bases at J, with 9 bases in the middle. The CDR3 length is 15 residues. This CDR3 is CASSIDSISYNEQFF. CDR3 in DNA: TGTGCCAGTAGTATCGACAGCATCTCCTACAATGAGCAGTTCTTC.

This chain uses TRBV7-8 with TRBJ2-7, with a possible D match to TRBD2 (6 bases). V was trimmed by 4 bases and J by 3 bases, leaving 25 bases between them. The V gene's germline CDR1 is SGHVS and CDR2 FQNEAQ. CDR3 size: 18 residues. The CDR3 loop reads CASSSGVDYPYFDYEQYF. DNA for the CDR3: TGTGCCAGCAGCTCGGGGGTGGACTACCCTTACTTTGACTACGAGCAGTACTTC.

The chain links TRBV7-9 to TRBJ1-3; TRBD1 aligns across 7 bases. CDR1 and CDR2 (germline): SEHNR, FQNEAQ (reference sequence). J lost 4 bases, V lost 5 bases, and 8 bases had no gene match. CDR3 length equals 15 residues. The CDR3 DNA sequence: TGTGCCAGCAGCCGGGAACAGGGGACGGGAAACACCATATATTTT. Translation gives CASSREQGTGNTIYF. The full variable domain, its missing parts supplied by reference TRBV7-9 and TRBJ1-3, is DTGVSQNPRHKITKRGQNVTFRCDPISEHNRLYWYRQTLGQGPEFLTYFQNEAQLEKSRLLSDRFSAERPKGSFSTLEIQRTEQGDSAMYLCASSREQGTGNTIYFGEGSWLTVV.

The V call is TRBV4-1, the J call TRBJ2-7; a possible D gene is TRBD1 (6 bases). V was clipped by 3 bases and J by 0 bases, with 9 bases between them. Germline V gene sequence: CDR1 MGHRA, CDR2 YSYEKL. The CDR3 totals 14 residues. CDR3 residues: CASSHQQGSYEQYF. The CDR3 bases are TGCGCCAGCAGCCACCAACAGGGCTCCTACGAGCAGTACTTC.